What follows are 6 T cell receptor beta chains derived from one specimen sequenced in a study of cytomegalovirus exposure and HLA in healthy donors. The primer mix had 60 Vbeta and 13 Jbeta primers. The method was immunoSEQ multiplex PCR; TCRdb's version includes in-frame clones alone and lacks a portion of them. The sample contains tens of thousands of clones, approximately 70% of which appear only once. The specimen sequenced was PBMCs. The receptors were sampled from a woman in her fifties or sixties in good health and CMV-seropositive.

This chain joins TRBV4-2 and TRBJ2-5; TRBD1 aligns across 7 bases. The V segment lost 5 bases and the J segment 4 bases; nucleotides outside the gene matches: 1. Per the germline V gene, CDR1 is LGHNA and CDR2 is YNFKEQ. The CDR3 has 12 amino acids. The CDR3 here is CASSSGGETQYF. The DNA of the CDR3 is TGTGCCAGCAGCTCAGGGGGAGAGACCCAGTACTTC.

This clone was recorded a few times. This rearrangement joins TRBV6-5 to TRBJ1-2; possibly TRBD1 for D (6 bases). The CDR3 covers 14 residues. Germline CDR1 reads MNHEY; CDR2 reads SVGAGI. The V end was cut by 0 bases, the J end by 8 bases, with 13 bases between. The CDR3 region is CASSYSTGTKGYTF. The CDR3, as DNA: TGTGCCAGCAGTTACTCGACTGGGACAAAGGGCTACACCTTC.

Concerning this clone: The junction does not match germline at one end; this may be a read error. The chain links TRBV7-2 to TRBJ2-7, with 12 bases lining up with TRBD2. Germline V gene lookup returns CDR1 SGHTA and CDR2 FQGNSA. The CDR3 runs 15 residues. Here the CDR3 reads CASSLTSGRSSEQYF. The CDR3 DNA follows: TGTGCCAGCAGCTTGACTAGCGGGAGATCCTCCGAGCAGTACTTC. Filled out from reference TRBV7-2 and TRBJ2-7, the complete variable domain reads GAGVSQSPSNKVTEKGKDVELRCDPISGHTALYWYRQSLGQGLEFLIYFQGNSAPDKSGLPSDRFSAERTGGSVSTLTIQRTQQEDSAVYLCASSLTSGRSSEQYFGPGTRLTVT.

This clone was found a few times. This CDR3 is CASKTTNTEAFF. CDR3 nucleotide sequence: TGTGCCAGCAAAACAACGAACACTGAAGCTTTCTTT. The chain combines TRBV5-4 with TRBJ1-1; D unclear. V was shortened by 6 bases and J by 1 base, with 7 bases between the two germline ends. The CDR3 has 12 residues. Germline-derived CDR1 and CDR2 are SGHNT and YYREEE (reference sequence).

The rearrangement uses TRBV29-1 and TRBJ2-2; D is unclear. This CDR3 region has 13 residues. The V end was cut by 5 bases, the J end by 6 bases, with 13 bases between. Germline V CDR1 and CDR2: SQVTM, ANQGSEA. Here the CDR3 DNA reads TGCAGCGTTTACTCCGCCCGGGCCGGGGAGCTGTTTTTT. Translation: CSVYSARAGELFF.

This clone has a handful of counts. This rearrangement joins TRBV4-1 to TRBJ1-5; TRBD1 matches 7 bases. The V gene end was trimmed by 0 bases and the J gene end by 8 bases; junction bases not matched to a gene: 10. Germline V CDR1 and CDR2: MGHRA, YSYEKL. The CDR3 loop spans 16 amino acids. The CDR3 sequence: CASSQDTRGGGEPQHF. The DNA for the CDR3 is TGCGCCAGCAGCCAAGATACACGAGGGGGCGGTGAGCCCCAGCATTTT.